In this sample, the clone carrying this T cell receptor beta chain turned up a few times. CDR1 SGHTA and CDR2 FQGNSA come from the germline V gene. Trimming took off 3 bases at V and 6 bases at J, with 9 bases between the two ends. The CDR3 covers 14 residues. The source of the sample is a study of blood T cell repertoires in COVID-19. Clones were read by immunoSEQ multiplex PCR, and TCRdb kept only the in-frame ones, dropping some. The profile shows 250,000 to 350,000 clones, approximately 90% of them singletons. J is TRBJ1-6 and V is TRBV7-2; D may be TRBD1 (6 bases). The sequence came from a woman in her twenties or thirties who had recovered from COVID-19. Sequenced sample: PBMCs or T cells enriched from blood (not recorded which). CDR3 in amino acids: CASSFGQLNSPLHF. The CDR3 coding sequence is TGTGCCAGCAGCTTCGGACAGCTTAATTCACCCCTCCACTTT.